This entry describes one T cell receptor (beta chain). Its antigen is not identified. Germline CDR1 is SGHVS and CDR2 is FQNEAQ. V lost 2 bases, J lost 1 base, and 17 bases lay in between. The CDR3 runs to 17 residues. This sample was taken from a study of cytomegalovirus exposure and HLA in healthy donors. Study findings and constraints: Some V segments (TRBV6-2 and TRBV6-3 among them) were excluded as indistinguishable. Many donors shared some public TCRs, even though most TCR sequences were rare. An analysis that came later showed most CMV-associated TCR beta chains appearing HLA-restricted.

The PCR ran on 60 Vbeta and 13 Jbeta primers. Measured with immunoSEQ multiplex PCR; TCRdb has only the in-frame clones, and not every one. The table lists under 200,000 clones, 75% to 90% of them singletons. This TCR was sampled from a young man in good health and CMV-seronegative. This chain joins TRBV7-8 and TRBJ1-1; D call uncertain. Sequencing was performed on PBMCs. The DNA for the CDR3 is TGTGCCAGCAGCTTATGGTCCCCCCCACAGTCGAACACTGAAGCTTTCTTT. Its translation: CASSLWSPPQSNTEAFF.